The present TCR beta chain was sequenced within a study of metastatic and nonmetastatic thyroid tumors (dated by TCRdb to the early 2020s). At the level of the whole study: Repertoires from peripheral blood and from tumor or nodule tissue samples of malignant and benign thyroid patients were compared.

The paper as a whole reports these results and caveats: In both blood and tumor samples, malignant tumors were reported to have significantly higher TCR beta diversity than benign nodules.

Receptor libraries were prepared by PCR. Sequencer: Illumina HiSeq 4000. High-throughput sequencing was used to profile the CDR3 region of the TCR beta-chain in every patient. Processing in the source paper ran as follows. CDR3 differences across clinicopathological groups were used to build a classifier for discriminating distant-metastatic papillary thyroid cancer patients. The Shannon index was used to measure repertoire diversity, and the Morisita-Horn index was used to measure how similar tumor and blood repertoires were. In TCRdb, the public reads were trimmed at Q25 with fastp and aligned with MiXCR, with productive beta chains retained. In this record, the V and J calls reflect TCRdb's handling and not the investigators' own analysis. Recorded for this sample are about 93,000 clones; over 9.5% of them occurred a single time. The ten largest account for about 10% of the sample. The CDR1 and CDR2 encoded by the germline V gene (reference sequence) are LNHDA and SQIVND. From its cysteine to its phenylalanine, the CDR3 spans 15 amino acids. The DNA shown is the 45-base CDR3, in frame from base 1. The germline V end is reduced by 5 bases and the J end by 3 bases; junction bases left unmatched: 6.

No treatment had been received by any patient before thyroid surgery. Using T-cell receptor beta sequencing, the researchers looked back retrospectively at clinical samples from patients, gathered between about 2012 and 2018. This clone has a count of ten or more. Its antigen is still unknown. No much larger clone exists at a distance of one base, and base qualities are not known. The V gene is TRBV19 and the J gene is TRBJ1-2; 10 bases in between match TRBD1. Specimen: blood. This TCR was recovered from a female donor with papillary thyroid cancer or a benign thyroid nodule (not recorded which). Some clones in this sample may be carry-over from other donors' samples. In nucleotide form, the sequence is TGTGCCAGTAGTCCCGGGGACAGGGGTTACTATGGCTACACCTTC. The translation is CASSPGDRGYYGYTF. Joined to the reference TRBV19 and TRBJ1-2 proteins, this CDR3 gives the full variable domain: DGGITQSPKYLFRKEGQNVTLSCEQNLNHDAMYWYRQDPGQGLRLIYYSQIVNDFQKGDIAEGYSVSREKKESFPLTVTSAQKNPTAFYLCASSPGDRGYYGYTFGSGTRLTVV.